A selection of T cell receptor beta chains follows, all from one sample in a study of T cells after somatic rescue of genetic block. Sequenced by immunoSEQ multiplex PCR; TCRdb stores in-frame clones only, minus some. The repertoire holds fewer than 150,000 clones, with just over 90% as singletons. Source material: peripheral blood mononuclear cells (PBMCs). The receptors were gathered from a woman aged 18-29 years. The CDR3 runs from the conserved cysteine through the conserved F or W. The D gene is left open where the match is weak. Not every row has a clone size; where given, it reads once, few, many or a size class.

v_call,j_call,d_call,clone_size,cdr3_aa,cdr3_nt
TRBV4-2,TRBJ2-5,NA,NA,CASSQEGGGGGQETQYF,TGTGCCAGCAGCCAAGAAGGGGGAGGTGGCGGCCAAGAGACCCAGTACTTC
TRBV7-2,TRBJ2-3,TRBD2,NA,CASSPVGGSVDTQYF,TGTGCCAGCAGCCCAGTCGGGGGGTCTGTGGATACGCAGTATTTT
TRBV4-3,TRBJ2-6,TRBD1,NA,CASSQEGDRGYGANVLTF,TGCGCCAGCAGCCAAGAAGGGGACAGGGGATATGGGGCCAACGTCCTGACTTTC
TRBV7-3,TRBJ2-5,NA,once,CASSQSQQETQYF,TGTGCCAGCAGTCAGAGTCAACAAGAGACCCAGTACTTC
TRBV4-3,TRBJ1-1,TRBD1,once,CASSQDAQGATEAFF,TGCGCCAGCAGCCAAGATGCACAGGGGGCTACTGAAGCTTTCTTT
TRBV9,TRBJ1-6,NA,NA,CASSAPGSPLHF,TGTGCCAGCAGCGCCCCAGGCTCACCCCTCCACTTT
TRBV6-5,TRBJ2-3,NA,NA,CASSYKGTDTQYF,TGTGCCAGCAGTTACAAAGGAACAGATACGCAGTATTTT
TRBV30,TRBJ1-6,NA,NA,CAWSPGDAYSPLHF,TGTGCCTGGAGCCCGGGAGACGCCTATTCACCCCTCCACTTT
TRBV7-2,TRBJ2-1,TRBD1,NA,CASSFTGASYNEQFF,TGTGCCAGCAGCTTTACAGGGGCATCCTACAATGAGCAGTTCTTC
TRBV10-3,TRBJ1-5,NA,NA,CAISESGPDSSNQPQHF,TGTGCCATCAGTGAGTCGGGGCCAGACAGCAGCAATCAGCCCCAGCATTTT
TRBV7-9,TRBJ1-1,TRBD1,NA,CASSSSDRANTEAFF,TGTGCCAGCAGCTCCAGCGACAGGGCGAACACTGAAGCTTTCTTT
TRBV2,TRBJ2-5,TRBD2,NA,CAGRPGLAGGQETQYF,TGTGCCGGCCGACCGGGACTAGCGGGGGGGCAAGAGACCCAGTACTTC
TRBV25-1,TRBJ1-6,NA,NA,CASSELTNSPLHF,TGTGCCAGCAGTGAACTGACTAATTCACCCCTCCACTTT
TRBV6-6,TRBJ2-7,TRBD1,NA,CASSYSNRGSEQYF,TGTGCCAGCAGTTACTCCAACAGGGGGTCCGAGCAGTACTTC
TRBV9,TRBJ2-7,NA,NA,CASSPSPLGAYEQYF,TGTGCCAGCAGCCCTTCCCCACTAGGGGCCTACGAGCAGTACTTC
TRBV5-1,TRBJ2-5,NA,NA,CASSSRGGGETQYF,TGCGCCAGCAGCTCCAGGGGAGGTGGAGAGACCCAGTACTTC
TRBV30,TRBJ1-5,NA,NA,CAWEPPGRGSNQPQHF,TGTGCCTGGGAACCTCCAGGCCGCGGGAGCAATCAGCCCCAGCATTTT